Presented here are 9 T cell receptor beta chains from one specimen sequenced in a study of blood T cell repertoires in COVID-19 (dated by TCRdb to the early 2020s). The receptor library was made with the immunoSEQ multiplex PCR assay. Entries here come from immuneACCESS through TCRdb and include only in-frame sequences with V and J called. Some clones fail to appear in such tables; in the studies checked, an unresolved V gene covers under half of the shortfall, and the cause of the remainder is unknown. The sample records around 170,000 clones, around four fifths of which are singletons. In total, the top ten clones hold about 6% of the sample. Sequenced: peripheral blood. The receptors come from a woman aged 40 to 49 with acute or convalescent COVID-19.

The chain couples TRBV11-1 to TRBJ2-1; no definite D call. With 3 bases removed from V and 2 bases from J, the gap between germline ends came to 11 bases. Germline CDR1 is SGHAT and CDR2 is FQDESV (reference sequence). This CDR3 spans 15 amino acids. The CDR3 reads CASSFMESPYNEQFF. The CDR3 region has the DNA TGTGCCAGCAGCTTTATGGAGTCCCCCTACAATGAGCAGTTCTTC.

This clone was detected a few times. The V call is TRBV27, the J call TRBJ2-7; a weak D match, TRBD1 (6 bases). Germline V gene data show CDR1 as MNHEY and CDR2 as SMNVEV (reference sequence). Trimming removed 6 bases at V and 2 bases at J, with 17 bases between. The CDR3 covers 15 residues. CDR3 in amino acids: CASRTTPGQTYEQYF. The CDR3 DNA sequence: TGTGCCAGCAGAACAACCCCCGGACAGACCTACGAGCAGTACTTC.

The V call is TRBV7-6, the J call TRBJ1-1; D call uncertain. The V gene's germline CDR1 is SGHVS and CDR2 FNYEAQ. This CDR3 comprises 13 residues. Deletions cut 6 bases from V and 0 bases from J, with 8 bases between. For the CDR3, the DNA is TGTGCCAGCAGGGGGAGGATGAACACTGAAGCTTTCTTT. This translates into CASRGRMNTEAFF. Filled out from reference TRBV7-6 and TRBJ1-1, the complete variable domain reads GAGVSQSPRYKVTKRGQDVALRCDPISGHVSLYWYRQALGQGPEFLTYFNYEAQQDKSGLPNDRFSAERPEGSISTLTIQRTEQRDSAMYRCASRGRMNTEAFFGQGTRLTVV.

The chain carries TRBV12-3 or TRBV12-4 and TRBJ2-7; 8 bases map to TRBD1. With 5 bases clipped from V and 7 bases from J, the junction kept 7 bases outside the gene matches. There are 13 residues in the CDR3. CDR3 protein: CASSAQGAGEQYF. CDR3 DNA sequence: TGTGCCAGCAGTGCCCAGGGGGCCGGAGAGCAGTACTTC.

This clone was seen just once. This chain links TRBV7-9 with TRBJ1-1, with 7 bases identical to TRBD1. This CDR3 is 13 amino acids long. Germline V gene data show CDR1 as SEHNR and CDR2 as FQNEAQ (reference sequence). The V gene end was trimmed by 5 bases and the J gene end by 6 bases; junction bases not matched to a gene: 6. The CDR3 DNA reads as TGTGCCAGCAGCCGAACAGGGGAGGCTGAAGCTTTCTTT. It codes for CASSRTGEAEAFF.

The chain is built from TRBV29-1 and TRBJ2-1, with 8 nucleotides matching TRBD1. This CDR3 is built from 13 residues. CDR1 is SQVTM, CDR2 ANQGSEA, per germline. J lost 8 bases, V lost 3 bases, and 6 bases had no gene match. DNA of the CDR3: TGCAGCGTTGACAGGGGGCTTTTCCATGAGCAGTTCTTC. Residues: CSVDRGLFHEQFF.

The chain uses TRBV27 and TRBJ2-3, with 11 bases that match TRBD2. The germline CDR1 and CDR2 sequences are MNHEY and SMNVEV (reference sequence). The trim removed 4 bases at V and 5 bases at J, leaving 8 bases unmatched. The CDR3 has 16 residues. CDR3 sequence: CASSSHLAGGQDTQYF. CDR3 DNA: TGTGCCAGCAGTTCCCATCTAGCGGGGGGTCAAGATACGCAGTATTTT.

V gene TRBV7-8 combines with J gene TRBJ1-5; D ambiguous. The CDR3 is made up of 13 amino acids. V shed 5 bases and J shed 5 bases, with 10 bases lying between them. The germline V gene has CDR1 SGHVS and CDR2 FQNEAQ. For the CDR3, the DNA is TGTGCCAGCAGCCGGACTCCCTATCAGCCCCAGCATTTT. Translation: CASSRTPYQPQHF. The full variable domain, its missing parts supplied by reference TRBV7-8 and TRBJ1-5, is GAGVSQSPRYKVAKRGQDVALRCDPISGHVSLFWYQQALGQGPEFLTYFQNEAQLDKSGLPSDRFFAERPEGSVSTLKIQRTQQEDSAVYLCASSRTPYQPQHFGDGTRLSIL.

This sequence joins TRBV6-5 and TRBJ2-7, with unresolved D. Deletions cut 4 bases from V and 5 bases from J, with 12 bases between. The CDR3 length is 13 residues. Germline assignment: CDR1 MNHEY and CDR2 SVGAGI. The CDR3, as DNA: TGTGCCAGCAGTTCCACGGTCGCCCACGAGCAGTACTTC. It specifies CASSSTVAHEQYF.